These 13 T cell receptor beta chains share one sample of origin, sequenced in a study of blood T cell repertoires in COVID-19. TCRdb's copy holds only in-frame clones and misses some; the assay was immunoSEQ multiplex PCR. The sample shows approximately 230,000 clones, 86% of them seen only once. Sequencing was performed on peripheral blood. The receptor source for this set is a man in his thirties or forties who had recovered from COVID-19.

CDR3 in DNA: TGTGCCAGTGATAGAACAAGCGGGGGGGCAGGTAGAGAGACCCAGTACTTC. Its protein is CASDRTSGGAGRETQYF. The rearrangement joins TRBV2 to TRBJ2-5; 10 bases map to TRBD2. This CDR3 has 17 amino acids. V shed 9 bases and J 4 bases; nucleotides not matched to a gene: 17. Germline assignment: CDR1 SNHLY and CDR2 FYNNEI.

The CDR3 nucleotides read TGTGCCAGCAGCTTAGGCGTCCCTGAAGCTTTCTTT. This translates into CASSLGVPEAFF. The rearrangement uses TRBV11-2 and TRBJ1-1; D uncertain. Germline V gene data show CDR1 as SGHAT and CDR2 as FQNNGV. The CDR3 is 12 amino acids. Trimming left V 1 base short and J 6 bases short, with 6 bases between.

The chain employs TRBV19 and TRBJ2-7; TRBD1 agrees at 9 bases. The CDR3 extends over 15 amino acids. Unmatched junction bases numbered 11, after V lost 5 bases and J lost 6 bases. Germline loops: CDR1 LNHDA, CDR2 SQIVND (reference sequence). The CDR3 DNA reads as TGTGCCAGTAGTTCACCGGGACAGGGTAGTTTCGAGCAGTACTTC. This translates into CASSSPGQGSFEQYF. The complete variable domain, with remaining parts taken from reference TRBV19 and TRBJ2-7, reads DGGITQSPKYLFRKEGQNVTLSCEQNLNHDAMYWYRQDPGQGLRLIYYSQIVNDFQKGDIAEGYSVSREKKESFPLTVTSAQKNPTAFYLCASSSPGQGSFEQYFGPGTRLTVT.

The V gene is TRBV15, the J gene TRBJ2-1, with a tentative D call TRBD1 (5 bases). The CDR3 runs to 14 residues. The germline V and J ends were trimmed by 0 bases and 4 bases, with 7 bases remaining between them. Germline CDR1 is LNHNV and CDR2 is YYDKDF (reference sequence). CDR3 in amino acids: CATSREGPYNEQFF. The CDR3, as DNA: TGTGCCACCAGCAGAGAGGGGCCATACAATGAGCAGTTCTTC.

The V call is TRBV2, the J call TRBJ2-7; TRBD1 matches 7 bases. The length of the CDR3 is 15 residues. Losses at the gene ends were 5 bases for V and 7 bases for J; bases not matched to a gene: 14. Germline-derived CDR1 and CDR2 are SNHLY and FYNNEI. CDR3: CASSFDRANLGEQYF. CDR3 in DNA: TGTGCCAGCAGTTTTGACAGGGCTAACTTAGGGGAGCAGTACTTC.

The CDR3 DNA sequence: TGTGCCAGCAGCCCGACCAAATGGACAATGAACACTGAAGCTTTCTTT. Its translation: CASSPTKWTMNTEAFF. This sequence joins TRBV2 and TRBJ1-1; possibly TRBD1 for D (5 bases). Germline V gives CDR1 SNHLY, CDR2 FYNNEI. The CDR3 length is 16 residues. V was cut by 6 bases and J by 0 bases, with 17 bases left in between.

The genes are TRBV3-1 (or the pseudogene TRBV3-2) and TRBJ2-5, with 7 bases identical to TRBD2. The germline gives CDR1 LGHDT, CDR2 YNNKEL (reference sequence). The CDR3 has 15 amino acids. J gave up 4 bases and V 1 base, and 6 bases lay outside the gene matches. The CDR3 DNA is TGTGCCAGCAGCCAAGGGCCAACGGGGGGAGAGACCCAGTACTTC. It specifies CASSQGPTGGETQYF.

The chain is built from TRBV7-8 and TRBJ1-5, with 8 bases lining up with TRBD1. The germline V gene encodes CDR1 SGHVS and CDR2 FQNEAQ. V lost 9 bases and J lost 1; bases outside the gene matches: 5. The CDR3 extends over 14 amino acids. CDR3 bases: TGTGCCAGTACACAGGGGGGAAGCAATCAGCCCCAGCATTTT. Protein product: CASTQGGSNQPQHF.

V and J are TRBV2 and TRBJ1-6; the D is unclear. CDR3 length: 15 residues. CDR1 and CDR2 (germline): SNHLY, FYNNEI. The V and J ends lost 2 bases and 8 bases respectively, with 13 bases between them. This CDR3 reads CASSESTVRYSPLHF. The CDR3 DNA follows: TGTGCCAGCAGTGAAAGTACGGTGAGGTATTCACCCCTCCACTTT. Using reference TRBV2 and TRBJ1-6 for the parts outside the CDR3, the full variable domain is EPEVTQTPSHQVTQMGQEVILRCVPISNHLYFYWYRQILGQKVEFLVSFYNNEISEKSEIFDDQFSVERPDGSNFTLKIRSTKLEDSAMYFCASSESTVRYSPLHFGNGTRLTVT.

This chain uses TRBV18 with TRBJ1-5; D is possibly TRBD1 (6 bases). V was trimmed by 2 bases and J by 3 bases, leaving 11 bases between them. CDR3 length: 15 amino acids. Per the germline V gene, CDR1 is KGHSH and CDR2 is LQKENI. CDR3 loop: CASSPVRGYNQPQHF. CDR3 sequence (DNA): TGTGCCAGCTCACCAGTCAGGGGTTACAATCAGCCCCAGCATTTT.

The rearrangement joins TRBV24-1 to TRBJ2-1, with 9 bases aligning to TRBD2. CDR3 size: 14 residues. Germline CDR1 and CDR2: KGHDR and SFDVKD. The V gene end was trimmed by 3 bases and the J gene end by 6 bases; junction bases not matched to a gene: 2. The CDR3 nucleotides read TGTGCCACCAGTGATGGGCGGGGGGGCAATGAGCAGTTCTTC. It codes for CATSDGRGGNEQFF.

CDR3 nucleotides: TGTGCCACCAGCAGAGAGGCTAGCGGGGTGTCAGGGGATACGCAGTATTTT. Translated: CATSREASGVSGDTQYF. The V gene is TRBV15, the J gene TRBJ2-3; TRBD2 matches 9 bases. The V gene's germline CDR1 is LNHNV and CDR2 YYDKDF (reference sequence). The CDR3 consists of 17 residues. The J segment lost 6 bases and the V segment lost 0 bases, leaving 10 bases of the junction unmatched.

The genes are TRBV5-1 and TRBJ1-2; 8 bases align to TRBD1. Trimming took 2 bases from V and 4 from J; bases not matched to a gene: 4. Germline assignment: CDR1 SGHRS and CDR2 YFSETQ. CDR3 length equals 14 residues. The CDR3 bases are TGCGCCAGCAGCTTTCTTCAGGGGGCCTATGGCTACACCTTC. Protein: CASSFLQGAYGYTF.